This T cell receptor beta chain originates from a study of blood T cell repertoires in COVID-19. Across over 20 US areas, participants ranged in age from about 18 to 90 years. This table comes from immunoSEQ multiplex PCR, and its TCRdb copy is limited to in-frame clones, with some not included. The table has under 200,000 clones, 86% seen once. This CDR3 contains 15 residues. V lost 4 bases to trimming and J lost 5 bases, with 15 bases between them. Per the germline V gene, CDR1 is SGHRS and CDR2 is YFSETQ. The material sequenced was PBMCs or T cells enriched from blood (not recorded which). The sequence came from a man aged 40-55 years with acute COVID-19. The chain joins TRBV5-1 to TRBJ1-4; D unresolved. CDR3 loop: CASSPRSGSNEKLFF. The CDR3 coding sequence is TGCGCCAGCAGCCCCCGGTCAGGAAGCAATGAAAAACTGTTTTTT.